This TCR beta chain was sequenced in a study of cytomegalovirus exposure and HLA in healthy donors. As for the study in general: Researchers previously reported finding just under 120 million unique TCR beta sequences from about 179 million T cells.

Between the trimmed V and J ends, which lost 3 bases and 0 bases, there was a span of 6 bases. The CDR3 extends over 14 amino acids. CDR1 and CDR2 (germline): LNHNV, YYDKDF (reference sequence). This clone occurred a few times. The PCR was carried out with 60 Vbeta primers and 13 Jbeta primers. As originally analysed: Later reanalysis found tens of millions of unique TCR beta chains, 10 million to 14 million of them shared. Data came from immunoSEQ multiplex PCR; TCRdb stores just in-frame clones and leaves some out. V and J calls and clone size are as listed in that table; D and trimming were resolved from the DNA. The table includes 150,000 to 200,000 clones, approximately 75% detected once.

The receptor was isolated from a girl aged 5-17 years in good health and CMV-seronegative. The source material was PBMCs. This sequence joins TRBV15 and TRBJ1-5; tentative D call: TRBD1 (5 bases). This CDR3 is CATSRTDSNQPQHF. The CDR3 DNA is TGTGCCACCAGCAGGACAGATAGCAATCAGCCCCAGCATTTT.